This T cell receptor beta chain was sequenced during a study of T cells in Graves' hyperthyroidism and ophthalmopathy. Based on clinical symptoms, serum thyroxine and TRAb, thyroid ultrasound and orbital computed tomography, diagnoses were reached. Ahead of any ophthalmopathy symptoms, the blood sample was obtained at the first diagnosis of hyperthyroidism. Fresh peripheral blood, approximately 10 ml, yielded the PBMCs. Germline V gives CDR1 SGHDT, CDR2 YYEEEE. J lost 3 bases, V lost 1 base, and 7 bases had no gene match. This CDR3 has 16 residues. Ten or more counts support this clonotype. Amplified regions were TCR beta CDR3 sequences from RNA transcripts. HTBI primers were used for first-round RT-PCR of the TCR CDR3. TCRdb itself ran the multiplex PCR reads through MiXCR, one entry per CDR3 protein. Counted here are 250,000 to 300,000 distinct CDR3 sequences, 13% occurring once; the ten biggest clones make up almost 8%.

The chain employs TRBV5-6 and TRBJ2-5, with 9 bases that match TRBD2. Material: blood. The receptor comes from a woman in her twenties or thirties with Graves' hyperthyroidism that later progressed to Graves' ophthalmopathy. The CDR3 is CASSLLRREGEETQYF. CDR3 nucleotide sequence: TGTGCCAGCAGCTTGTTAAGGCGGGAGGGGGAAGAGACCCAGTACTTC.